The rows below give T cell receptor beta chains drawn from one sample of a study of blood T cells in healthy people across ages. One entry per CDR3 protein, called by TCRdb with MiXCR from the 5' RACE reads. This repertoire shows around 780,000 distinct CDR3 sequences, roughly 56% found once; its top ten account for 25% to 30%. Specimen: blood. These receptors came from a middle-aged man in good health. The CDR3 runs from the conserved cysteine through the conserved F or W. Fields, in order: clone size, J gene, V gene, D gene, CDR3 protein, CDR3 DNA. D genes are given only for firm matches. A row's size may be missing; if present it is once, few, many or a size class.

>-|TRBJ2-3|TRBV24-1|-
CATSDVTGAQYF
TGTGCCACCAGTGATGTAACGGGTGCGCAGTATTTT
>few|TRBJ2-1|TRBV7-4|-
CASSRGLDEQFF
TGTGCCAGCAGTCGGGGTTTGGATGAGCAGTTCTTC
>few|TRBJ1-2|TRBV15|TRBD1
CATSPGQGLIGYTF
TGTGCCACCAGCCCGGGACAGGGGTTGATTGGCTACACCTTC
>-|TRBJ2-5|TRBV3-1|TRBD2
CASSPNRGGAPETQYF
TGTGCCAGCAGCCCCAATCGCGGGGGGGCCCCAGAGACCCAGTACTTC
>-|TRBJ1-2|TRBV4-1|-
CASSQEDGPYGYTF
TGCGCCAGCAGCCAAGAGGACGGACCCTATGGCTACACCTTC
>-|TRBJ2-7|TRBV20-1|-
CSARIGSGIYNEQYF
TGCAGTGCTAGAATTGGGTCAGGTATCTACAATGAGCAGTACTTC
>-|TRBJ2-3|TRBV28|-
CASSGPLLTDTQYF
TGTGCCAGCAGCGGGCCCCTTTTAACAGATACGCAGTATTTT
>few|TRBJ2-1|TRBV6-5|-
CASSYSGGEQFF
TGTGCCAGCAGTTACTCTGGGGGCGAGCAGTTCTTC
>-|TRBJ2-5|TRBV27|TRBD2
CASSLFTSGSYNEQYF
TGTGCCAGCAGTTTATTTACTAGCGGGAGCTACAATGAGCAGTACTTC
>-|TRBJ2-5|TRBV5-1|-
CASSLEFSAVYGQYF
TGCGCCAGCAGCTTGGAATTTAGCGCGGTCTACGGGCAGTACTTC
>-|TRBJ2-7|TRBV29-1|-
CSVEWGSLGEQYF
TGCAGCGTTGAATGGGGGAGCCTCGGCGAGCAGTACTTC
>-|TRBJ2-7|TRBV7-7|TRBD1
CASSLTPGQGIYEQYF
TGTGCCAGCAGCTTAACACCGGGACAGGGAATCTACGAGCAGTACTTC
>-|TRBJ1-2|TRBV3-1|TRBD1
CASSYRTGQGTYTF
TGTGCCAGCAGCTATCGAACGGGACAGGGGACATACACCTTC
>-|TRBJ2-1|TRBV20-1|-
CSARVGGVSSEQFF
TGCAGTGCTAGAGTGGGGGGCGTCTCTTCTGAGCAGTTCTTC
>few|TRBJ2-7|TRBV24-1|-
CATSDSGIGKYEQYF
TGTGCCACCAGTGACTCGGGGATCGGAAAATACGAGCAGTACTTC
>-|TRBJ2-5|TRBV5-6|TRBD2
CASSLGASGVQETQYF
TGTGCCAGCAGCTTGGGGGCTAGCGGGGTTCAAGAGACCCAGTACTTC
>few|TRBJ2-5|TRBV9|-
CASSVTSDGTQYF
TGTGCCAGCAGCGTAACCAGCGATGGGACCCAGTACTTC
>-|TRBJ2-5|TRBV20-1|-
CSARPPDTHSGTQYF
TGCAGTGCTAGACCTCCGGACACCCATAGTGGGACCCAGTACTTC
>few|TRBJ2-1|TRBV27|TRBD2
CASTPPGTSVGYNEQFF
TGTGCCAGCACCCCTCCGGGGACTAGCGTCGGGTACAATGAGCAGTTCTTC
>-|TRBJ2-3|TRBV12-3/TRBV12-4|-
CASSFGVSTDTQYF
TGTGCCAGCAGCTTCGGGGTGAGCACAGATACGCAGTATTTT
>few|TRBJ2-5|TRBV7-9|TRBD1
CASSSTGTGKETQYF
TGTGCCAGCAGCTCCACCGGGACAGGGAAAGAGACCCAGTACTTC
>-|TRBJ2-5|TRBV5-1|-
CASSFPGKRETQYF
TGCGCCAGCAGCTTTCCAGGGAAGCGAGAGACCCAGTACTTC
>many|TRBJ2-4|TRBV20-1|-
CSARDNDIQYF
TGCAGTGCACGGGACAACGACATTCAGTACTTC
>-|TRBJ1-1|TRBV28|-
CASSFYPEAFF
TGTGCCAGCAGTTTTTACCCTGAAGCTTTCTTT
>-|TRBJ2-1|TRBV29-1|TRBD1
CSERQGGGNEQFF
TGCAGCGAAAGACAGGGTGGAGGCAATGAGCAGTTCTTC
>few|TRBJ1-1|TRBV20-1|-
CSAREDRFTEAFF
TGCAGTGCTAGGGAGGACAGATTTACTGAAGCTTTCTTT
>-|TRBJ1-5|TRBV4-2|-
CASSQDLYKSNQPQHF
TGTGCCAGCAGCCAAGATCTTTATAAAAGCAATCAGCCCCAGCATTTT
>few|TRBJ1-1|TRBV9|TRBD1
CASSVSASGGTNTEAFF
TGTGCCAGCAGCGTATCCGCGTCAGGGGGCACGAACACTGAAGCTTTCTTT
>-|TRBJ2-7|TRBV10-3|-
CAISDASRGAYNEQYF
TGTGCCATCAGTGACGCCTCTCGCGGAGCTTACAATGAGCAGTACTTC
>-|TRBJ2-3|TRBV12-3/TRBV12-4|-
CASSKNSGSPPDTQYF
TGTGCCAGCAGCAAAAATAGCGGCAGCCCGCCAGATACGCAGTATTTT
>-|TRBJ2-5|TRBV27|TRBD2
CASSFSTSEWETQYF
TGTGCCAGCAGTTTCTCAACTAGCGAATGGGAGACCCAGTACTTC
>few|TRBJ2-5|TRBV9|TRBD2
CASSASPGLAGETQYF
TGTGCCAGCAGCGCTTCACCGGGACTAGCGGGAGAGACCCAGTACTTC
>-|TRBJ2-7|TRBV14|-
CASSQVVDPGEQYF
TGTGCCAGCAGCCAAGTGGTAGACCCGGGGGAGCAGTACTTC
>-|TRBJ1-5|TRBV3-1|-
CASSQGQAGAQPQHF
TGTGCCAGCAGCCAGGGACAAGCAGGGGCTCAGCCCCAGCATTTT
>-|TRBJ1-1|TRBV12-3/TRBV12-4|-
CASSHRVTNTEAFF
TGTGCCAGCAGTCACAGGGTCACGAACACTGAAGCTTTCTTT
>many|TRBJ2-7|TRBV3-1|TRBD2
CASSHSGRASYEQYF
TGTGCCAGCAGCCATAGCGGGAGGGCATCCTACGAGCAGTACTTC
>-|TRBJ2-3|TRBV24-1|-
CATSRGSNTDTQYF
TGTGCCACCAGTAGGGGGAGTAACACAGATACGCAGTATTTT
>few|TRBJ2-5|TRBV20-1|TRBD2
CSARDSRRTSGSHPRETQYF
TGCAGTGCTAGAGATAGTAGGCGGACTAGCGGGTCCCACCCCCGGGAGACCCAGTACTTC
>-|TRBJ2-1|TRBV6-5|-
CASSSERRSGRQFF
TGTGCCAGCAGCTCAGAGAGGAGGTCCGGTCGGCAGTTCTTC
>-|TRBJ2-2|TRBV7-2|-
CASSLGLEGNTGELFF
TGTGCCAGCAGCTTAGGTTTAGAGGGAAACACCGGGGAGCTGTTTTTT
>-|TRBJ2-4|TRBV7-2|-
CASSLVFRLAKNIQYF
TGTGCCAGCAGCTTAGTTTTCAGGCTAGCCAAAAACATTCAGTACTTC
>-|TRBJ2-3|TRBV6-5|-
CASSTGHLADTQYF
TGTGCCAGCAGTACCGGACACCTGGCAGATACGCAGTATTTT
>-|TRBJ2-1|TRBV6-2/TRBV6-3|TRBD2
CASRVLSGSSYNEQFF
TGTGCCAGCAGAGTACTTAGCGGGAGCTCCTACAATGAGCAGTTCTTC
>-|TRBJ2-3|TRBV29-1|TRBD1
CSVEDGTADTQYF
TGCAGCGTTGAAGATGGGACAGCAGATACGCAGTATTTT
>-|TRBJ2-6|TRBV25-1|-
CASSESIKGRSGANVLTF
TGTGCCAGCAGTGAATCCATCAAGGGGAGGTCTGGGGCCAACGTCCTGACTTTC
>few|TRBJ2-1|TRBV7-9|-
CASSSLGDRGDIHNEQFF
TGTGCCAGCAGCTCCCTGGGGGATAGGGGGGATATACACAATGAGCAGTTCTTC
>-|TRBJ1-4|TRBV13|-
CASSPTGTSLFF
TGTGCCAGCAGCCCCACAGGGACATCGCTGTTTTTT
>-|TRBJ2-3|TRBV3-1|-
CASSQDFLSTDTQYF
TGTGCCAGCAGCCAAGATTTCCTTAGCACAGATACGCAGTATTTT